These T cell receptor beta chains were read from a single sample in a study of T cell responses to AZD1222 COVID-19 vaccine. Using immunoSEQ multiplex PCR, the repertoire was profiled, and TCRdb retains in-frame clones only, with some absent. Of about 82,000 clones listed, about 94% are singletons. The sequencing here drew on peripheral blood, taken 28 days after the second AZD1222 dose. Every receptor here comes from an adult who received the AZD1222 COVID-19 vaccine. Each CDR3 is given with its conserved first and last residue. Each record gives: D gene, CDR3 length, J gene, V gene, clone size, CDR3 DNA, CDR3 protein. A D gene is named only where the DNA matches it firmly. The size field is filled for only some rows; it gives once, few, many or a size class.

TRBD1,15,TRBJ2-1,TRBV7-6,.,TGTGCCAGCAGCTTTGGGACAGGGCGATCCAATGAGCAGTTCTTC,CASSFGTGRSNEQFF
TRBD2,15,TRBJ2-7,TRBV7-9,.,TGTGCCAGCAGCGCCTTAGCGGGGGGGCTTTACGAGCAGTACTTC,CASSALAGGLYEQYF
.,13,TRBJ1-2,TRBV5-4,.,TGTGCCAGCAGCCCACCTTACAACTATGGCTACACCTTC,CASSPPYNYGYTF
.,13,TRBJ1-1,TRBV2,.,TGTGCCAGCATGGGAGGGGGGTTCACTGAAGCTTTCTTT,CASMGGGFTEAFF
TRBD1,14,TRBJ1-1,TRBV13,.,TGTGCCAGCAGCCCGGACAGGGGGCGCACTGAAGCTTTCTTT,CASSPDRGRTEAFF
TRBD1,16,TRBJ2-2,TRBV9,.,TGTGCCAGCAGCGTTGACAGGGGCCCCTTCACCGGGGAGCTGTTTTTT,CASSVDRGPFTGELFF
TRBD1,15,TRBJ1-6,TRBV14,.,TGTGCCAGCAGCCGACAGGGGCCTAATAATTCACCCCTCCACTTT,CASSRQGPNNSPLHF
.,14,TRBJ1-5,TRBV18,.,TGTGCCAGCTCACCAGGGGCGGGCAATCAGCCCCAGCATTTT,CASSPGAGNQPQHF
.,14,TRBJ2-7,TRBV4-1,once,TGCGCCAGCAGCCAAGACCGGACGGGATACGAGCAGTACTTC,CASSQDRTGYEQYF
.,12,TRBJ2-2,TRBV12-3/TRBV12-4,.,TGTGCCAGACGGGAGAACACCGGGGAGCTGTTTTTT,CARRENTGELFF
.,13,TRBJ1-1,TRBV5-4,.,TGTGCCAGCAGCTTGTCAGGGACCAGTGAAGCTTTCTTT,CASSLSGTSEAFF
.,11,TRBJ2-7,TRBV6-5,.,TGTGCCAGCAGGGAGCTCTACGAGCAGTACTTC,CASRELYEQYF
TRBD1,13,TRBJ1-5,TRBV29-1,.,TGCAGCGTAGAGACAGGGGACAATCAGCCCCAGCATTTT,CSVETGDNQPQHF
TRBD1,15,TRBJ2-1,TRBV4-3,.,TGCGCCAGCAGCCAAAGTTGGACAGGTGACAATGAGCAGTTCTTC,CASSQSWTGDNEQFF
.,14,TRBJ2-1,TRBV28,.,TGTGCCAGCAGTGTACAGGGTCTGGGCAATGAGCAGTTCTTC,CASSVQGLGNEQFF
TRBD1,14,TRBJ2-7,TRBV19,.,TGTGCCAGTAGTACGGACAGGGGGGGCTACGAGCAGTACTTC,CASSTDRGGYEQYF
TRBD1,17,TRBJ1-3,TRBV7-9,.,TGTGCCAGCAGCTTGAGGACAGGAACCAGCTCTGGAAACACCATATATTTT,CASSLRTGTSSGNTIYF
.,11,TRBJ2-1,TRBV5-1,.,TGCGCCAGCAGCGCTGGACAGATCCAGTTCTTC,CASSAGQIQFF
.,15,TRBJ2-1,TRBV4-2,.,TGTGCCAGCAGCCGAGGAACCCCGGCCGGCGCTGAGCAGTTCTTC,CASSRGTPAGAEQFF
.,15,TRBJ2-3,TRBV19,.,TGTGCCAGTAGTATCCCAGGGGACCCCACAGATACGCAGTATTTT,CASSIPGDPTDTQYF
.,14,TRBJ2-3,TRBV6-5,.,TGTGCCAGCAGGCCACTAGGTAGCACAGATACGCAGTATTTT,CASRPLGSTDTQYF
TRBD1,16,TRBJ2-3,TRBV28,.,TGTGCCAGCACCCAAGCCCGGACAGGGTACACAGATACGCAGTATTTT,CASTQARTGYTDTQYF
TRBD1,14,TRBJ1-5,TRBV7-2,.,TGTGCCAGCAGCCGGACAGGGATCAATCAGCCCCAGCATTTT,CASSRTGINQPQHF
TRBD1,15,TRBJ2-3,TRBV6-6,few,TGTGCCAGCAGTTACACAGGGGGGCGTGTTGGTACGCAGTATTTT,CASSYTGGRVGTQYF
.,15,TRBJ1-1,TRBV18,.,TGTGCCAGCTCACCAATGACGGGGGCGGGCACTGAAGCTTTCTTT,CASSPMTGAGTEAFF
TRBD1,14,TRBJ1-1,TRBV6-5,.,TGTGCCAGCAGTTGGGGACAGGGGAACACTGAAGCTTTCTTT,CASSWGQGNTEAFF
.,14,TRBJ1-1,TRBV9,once,TGTGCCAGCAGCGTAGGGGGTTGGAACACTGAAGCTTTCTTT,CASSVGGWNTEAFF
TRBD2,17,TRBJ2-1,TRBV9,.,TGTGCCAGCAGCTCCTCGCGGGGGGGCCTCTACTACAATGAGCAGTTCTTC,CASSSSRGGLYYNEQFF
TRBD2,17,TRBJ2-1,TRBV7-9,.,TGTGCCAGCAGCCACCGACTAGCGGGGGGGCCAAACAATGAGCAGTTCTTC,CASSHRLAGGPNNEQFF
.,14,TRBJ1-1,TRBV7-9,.,TGTGCCAGCAGCTTAGTGGAGGGCCGCGGTGAAGCTTTCTTT,CASSLVEGRGEAFF
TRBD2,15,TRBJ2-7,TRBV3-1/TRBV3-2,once,TGTGCCAGCAGCGACCCAGCGGGGGGGTTCTACGAGCAGTACTTC,CASSDPAGGFYEQYF
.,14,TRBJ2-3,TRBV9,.,TGTGCCAGCAGCGCATCCGGTTTTCCAGATACGCAGTATTTT,CASSASGFPDTQYF
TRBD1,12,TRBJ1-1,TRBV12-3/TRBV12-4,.,TGTGCCAGCTCAGGGGGCCGAACTGAAGCTTTCTTT,CASSGGRTEAFF
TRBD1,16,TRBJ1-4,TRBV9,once,TGTGCCAGCAGCGTAGTAGCGGGGACAGGGAATGAAAAACTGTTTTTT,CASSVVAGTGNEKLFF
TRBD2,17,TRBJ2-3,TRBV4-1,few,TGCGCCAGCAGCCAACCCGGGACTAGCTTGGGCACAGATACGCAGTATTTT,CASSQPGTSLGTDTQYF
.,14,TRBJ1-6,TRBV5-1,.,TGCGCCAGCAGGGGAGGGGTGGATAATTCACCCCTCCACTTT,CASRGGVDNSPLHF
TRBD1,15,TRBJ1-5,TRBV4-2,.,TGTGCCAGCAGCCACCGAGACAGGGGAAGTCAGCCCCAGCATTTT,CASSHRDRGSQPQHF
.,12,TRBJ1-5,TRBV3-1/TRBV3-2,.,TGTGCCAGCAGCCAAGATTGTCAGCCCCAGCATTTT,CASSQDCQPQHF
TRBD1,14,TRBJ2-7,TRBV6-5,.,TGTGCCAGCAGTCCGGGACAGGGGTTATACGAGCAGTACTTC,CASSPGQGLYEQYF
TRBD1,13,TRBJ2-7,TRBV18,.,TGTGCCAGCTCACCCAAACAGGGGACCGGGCAGTACTTC,CASSPKQGTGQYF
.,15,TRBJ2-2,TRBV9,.,TGTGCCAGCAGCGTAGGGGGCAGCAACACCGGGGAGCTGTTTTTT,CASSVGGSNTGELFF
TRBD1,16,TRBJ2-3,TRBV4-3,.,TGCGCCAGCAGCCAAGAATGGACAGGGGCTGGAGATACGCAGTATTTT,CASSQEWTGAGDTQYF
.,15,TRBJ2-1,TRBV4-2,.,TGTGCCAGCAGCCAAGATATTCTAGGACCTAATGAGCAGTTCTTC,CASSQDILGPNEQFF
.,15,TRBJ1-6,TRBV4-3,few,TGCGCCAGCAGCCAAGCAGAAGGAGGTCGTTCACCCCTCCACTTT,CASSQAEGGRSPLHF
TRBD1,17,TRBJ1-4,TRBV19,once,TGTGCCAGTAGTATTCAGCAGGGGAGGACAGGGCAGGAAAAACTGTTTTTT,CASSIQQGRTGQEKLFF
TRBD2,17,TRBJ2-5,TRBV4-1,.,TGCGCCAGCAGCCACACGGGACTAGCGGGCGACCAAGAGACCCAGTACTTC,CASSHTGLAGDQETQYF
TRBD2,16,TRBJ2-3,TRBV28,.,TGTGCCAGCAGTTTACCAGCGGGGGGGCGCACAGATACGCAGTATTTT,CASSLPAGGRTDTQYF
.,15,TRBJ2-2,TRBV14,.,TGTGCCAGCAGCCAAGACAGGGGGAACACCGGGGAGCTGTTTTTT,CASSQDRGNTGELFF
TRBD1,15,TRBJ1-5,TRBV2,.,TGTGCCAGCAGTGATAACAGGGGGGGCCAGTGGCCCCAGCATTTT,CASSDNRGGQWPQHF
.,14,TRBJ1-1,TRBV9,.,TGTGCCAGCAGCGTAGCTCCGGGGGGTACTGAAGCTTTCTTT,CASSVAPGGTEAFF
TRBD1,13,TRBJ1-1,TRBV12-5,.,TGTGCTAGCCGGACAGGGTGGAGCACTGAAGCTTTCTTT,CASRTGWSTEAFF
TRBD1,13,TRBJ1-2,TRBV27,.,TGTGCCAGCAGCCCCACAGGGGGCTATGGCTACACCTTC,CASSPTGGYGYTF